Shown below are 6 T cell receptor beta chains from a single sample sequenced in a study of blood T cell repertoires in COVID-19. TCRdb's table, derived via immunoSEQ multiplex PCR, lists solely in-frame clones and lacks some. The top ten hold roughly 10% of the sample, which has approximately 260,000 clones, approximately 88% seen once. The sample taken for sequencing was peripheral blood. Every receptor here comes from a woman in her 70s with COVID-19, enrolled during active disease.

The J gene is TRBJ1-6, the V gene TRBV28; 8 bases fit TRBD1. V was clipped by 6 bases and J by 9 bases; unmatched bases: 10. The germline gives CDR1 MDHEN, CDR2 SYDVKM. The length of the CDR3 is 15 residues. The CDR3 is CASSISGTGGSPLHF. The CDR3 DNA reads TGTGCCAGCAGCATCTCGGGGACAGGCGGTTCACCCCTCCACTTT.

The J gene is TRBJ2-7, the V gene TRBV11-2, with a weak D call TRBD2 (6 bases). The CDR3 extends over 13 amino acids. V gave up 5 bases and J gave up 3 bases, with 11 bases separating them. CDR1 and CDR2 (germline): SGHAT, FQNNGV. In DNA form, the CDR3 reads TGTGCCAGCAGCCCCGGGGGAAGCTACGAGCAGTACTTC. The encoded protein is CASSPGGSYEQYF.

The V gene is TRBV12-3 or TRBV12-4, the J gene TRBJ2-7, with 10 bases lining up with TRBD2. Unmatched junction bases numbered 6, after V lost 6 bases and J lost 7 bases. The length of the CDR3 is 13 residues. The CDR3 here is CASRTSGFGEQYF. CDR3 DNA sequence: TGTGCCAGCAGGACTAGCGGGTTCGGTGAGCAGTACTTC.

This clone was seen only once. This rearrangement joins TRBV19 to TRBJ1-5; TRBD1 is a possible D gene (5 bases). CDR1 LNHDA and CDR2 SQIVND come from the germline V gene (reference sequence). This CDR3 contains 16 residues. Trimming cost V 10 bases and J 6 bases, with 25 bases left between them. This chain's CDR3 is CATSKGAGFPPQPQHF. As DNA, the CDR3 is TGTGCCACCTCAAAAGGGGCAGGGTTCCCTCCTCAGCCCCAGCATTTT.

V is TRBV19 and J is TRBJ2-6; the D gene is possibly TRBD1 (6 bases). CDR1 and CDR2 from the germline V gene are LNHDA and SQIVND (reference sequence). The CDR3 loop spans 16 amino acids. Between the trimmed V and J ends, which lost 6 bases and 0 bases, there was a span of 12 bases. The DNA for the CDR3 is TGTGCCAGTAGACAAACAGGGTACTCTGGGGCCAACGTCCTGACTTTC. Amino acids: CASRQTGYSGANVLTF.

The V gene is TRBV7-9, the J gene TRBJ2-1; 10 bases match TRBD2. The CDR3 runs 14 residues. CDR1 and CDR2 from the germline V gene are SEHNR and FQNEAQ (reference sequence). Germline trimming cut 4 bases from V and 5 bases from J; bases unmatched to any gene: 2. This CDR3 reads CASSSSGSHNEQFF. CDR3 nucleotide sequence: TGTGCCAGCAGCTCTAGCGGGAGTCACAATGAGCAGTTCTTC.